This TCR beta chain was recorded in a study of technical replicates of blood from several donors. Sequencing was performed with immunoSEQ multiplex PCR; in TCRdb, only in-frame clones are kept and a portion is missing. The repertoire holds about 62,000 clones, roughly nine tenths seen once, with about 5% in the top ten. Per the germline V gene, CDR1 is SGHTA and CDR2 is FQGNSA. This CDR3 has 14 residues. V trimming: 3 bases; J trimming: 3 bases; junction bases outside the gene matches: 1. A few counts support this clone. What was sequenced was PBMCs. The gene calls are TRBV7-2 and TRBJ2-7; the match to TRBD1 covers 11 bases. The clonotype was recovered from a human donor in good health. Some clones in this sample may be carry-over from other donors' samples. The CDR3 DNA reads TGTGCCAGCAGCTTGGGACAGGGGGGCTACGAGCAGTACTTC. As protein: CASSLGQGGYEQYF.